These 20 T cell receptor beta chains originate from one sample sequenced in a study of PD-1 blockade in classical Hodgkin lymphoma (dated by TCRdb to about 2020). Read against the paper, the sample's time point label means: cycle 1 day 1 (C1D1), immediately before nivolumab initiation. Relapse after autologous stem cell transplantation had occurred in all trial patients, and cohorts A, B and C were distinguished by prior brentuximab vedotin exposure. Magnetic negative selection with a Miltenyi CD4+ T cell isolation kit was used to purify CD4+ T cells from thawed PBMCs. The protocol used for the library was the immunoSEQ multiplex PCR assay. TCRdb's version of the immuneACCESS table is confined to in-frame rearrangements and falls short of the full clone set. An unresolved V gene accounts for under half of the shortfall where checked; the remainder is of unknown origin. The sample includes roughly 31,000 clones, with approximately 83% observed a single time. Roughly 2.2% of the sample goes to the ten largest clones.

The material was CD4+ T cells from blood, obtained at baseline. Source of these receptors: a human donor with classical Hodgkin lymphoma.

The CDR3 sequence is CASKRQGNQPQHF. The CDR3 DNA follows: TGTGCCAGCAAGAGGCAGGGGAATCAGCCCCAGCATTTT. This rearrangement joins TRBV2 to TRBJ1-5, with TRBD1 as a possible D gene (6 bases). Germline CDR1 reads SNHLY; CDR2 reads FYNNEI. CDR3 length equals 13 residues. Between the trimmed V and J ends, which lost 7 bases and 4 bases, there was a span of 11 bases.

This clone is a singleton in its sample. The CDR3: CASSVDAGQYTEAFF. CDR3 bases: TGTGCCAGCAGCGTGGACGCCGGACAGTACACTGAAGCTTTCTTT. This rearrangement joins TRBV9 to TRBJ1-1, with D perhaps matching TRBD1 (6 bases). The CDR3 runs to 15 residues. Per the germline V gene, CDR1 is SGDLS and CDR2 is YYNGEE. The ends were cut back, 2 bases at V and 3 bases at J, with 14 bases in the middle.

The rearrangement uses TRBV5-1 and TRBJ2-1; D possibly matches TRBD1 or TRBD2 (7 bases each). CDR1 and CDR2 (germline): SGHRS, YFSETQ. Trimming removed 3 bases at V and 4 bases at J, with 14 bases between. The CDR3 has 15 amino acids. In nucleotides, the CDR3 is TGCGCCAGCAGCTCCACAGGGGAGGGTTACAATGAGCAGTTCTTC. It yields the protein CASSSTGEGYNEQFF. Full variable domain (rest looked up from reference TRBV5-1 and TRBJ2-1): KAGVTQTPRYLIKTRGQQVTLSCSPISGHRSVSWYQQTPGQGLQFLFEYFSETQRNKGNFPGRFSGRQFSNSRSEMNVSTLELGDSALYLCASSSTGEGYNEQFFGPGTRLTVL.

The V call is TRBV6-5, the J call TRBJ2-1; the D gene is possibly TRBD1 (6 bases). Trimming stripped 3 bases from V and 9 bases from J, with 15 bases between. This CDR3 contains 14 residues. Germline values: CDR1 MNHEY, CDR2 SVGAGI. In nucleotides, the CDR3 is TGTGCCAGCAGTTATTTGTCCAGGGGAACTGAGCAGTTCTTC. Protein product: CASSYLSRGTEQFF.

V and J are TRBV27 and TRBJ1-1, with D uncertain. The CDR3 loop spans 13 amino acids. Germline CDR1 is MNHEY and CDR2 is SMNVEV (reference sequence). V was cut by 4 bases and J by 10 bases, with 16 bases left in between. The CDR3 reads CASSSLLPGAAFF. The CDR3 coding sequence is TGTGCCAGCAGTTCCCTCCTCCCTGGCGCAGCTTTCTTT.

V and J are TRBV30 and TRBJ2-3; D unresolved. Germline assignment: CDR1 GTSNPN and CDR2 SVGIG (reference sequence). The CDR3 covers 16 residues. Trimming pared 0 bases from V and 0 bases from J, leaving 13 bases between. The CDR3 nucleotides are TGTGCCTGGAGTGTACTCACGGCTTCTAGCACAGATACGCAGTATTTT. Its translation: CAWSVLTASSTDTQYF. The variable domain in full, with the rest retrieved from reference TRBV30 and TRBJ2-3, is SQTIHQWPATLVQPVGSPLSLECTVEGTSNPNLYWYRQAAGRGLQLLFYSVGIGQISSEVPQNLSASRPQDRQFILSSKKLLLSDSGFYLCAWSVLTASSTDTQYFGPGTRLTVL.

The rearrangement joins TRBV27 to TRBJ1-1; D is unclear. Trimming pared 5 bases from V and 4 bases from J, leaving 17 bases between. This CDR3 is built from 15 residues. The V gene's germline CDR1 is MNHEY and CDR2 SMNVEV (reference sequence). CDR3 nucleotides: TGTGCCAGCAGTGACGTCACCCGCTGGGGCACTGAAGCTTTCTTT. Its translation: CASSDVTRWGTEAFF.

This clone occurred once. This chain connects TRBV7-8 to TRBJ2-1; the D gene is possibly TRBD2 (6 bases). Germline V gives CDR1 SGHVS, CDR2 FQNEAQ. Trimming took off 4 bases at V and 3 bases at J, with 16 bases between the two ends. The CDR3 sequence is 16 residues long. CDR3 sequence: CASSSPEGLHYNEQFF. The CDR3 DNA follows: TGTGCCAGCAGCTCACCGGAGGGACTCCACTACAATGAGCAGTTCTTC. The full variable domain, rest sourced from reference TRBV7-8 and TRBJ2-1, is GAGVSQSPRYKVAKRGQDVALRCDPISGHVSLFWYQQALGQGPEFLTYFQNEAQLDKSGLPSDRFFAERPEGSVSTLKIQRTQQEDSAVYLCASSSPEGLHYNEQFFGPGTRLTVL.

This CDR3 is CASSLGGGTDTQYF. In DNA, the CDR3 is TGTGCCAGCAGTTTAGGAGGGGGCACAGATACGCAGTATTTT. This sequence joins TRBV14 and TRBJ2-3; D might be TRBD2 (6 bases). V lost 6 bases and J lost 1, with 11 bases in between. This CDR3 region has 14 residues. Germline V gene sequence: CDR1 SGHDN, CDR2 FVKESK.

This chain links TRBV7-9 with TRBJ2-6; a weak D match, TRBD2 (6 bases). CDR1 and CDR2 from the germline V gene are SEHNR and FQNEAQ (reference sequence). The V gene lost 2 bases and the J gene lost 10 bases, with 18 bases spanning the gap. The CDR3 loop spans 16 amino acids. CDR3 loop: CASSLSGGIHRNVLTF. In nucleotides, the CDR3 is TGTGCCAGCAGCTTAAGTGGAGGGATTCATAGAAACGTCCTGACTTTC.

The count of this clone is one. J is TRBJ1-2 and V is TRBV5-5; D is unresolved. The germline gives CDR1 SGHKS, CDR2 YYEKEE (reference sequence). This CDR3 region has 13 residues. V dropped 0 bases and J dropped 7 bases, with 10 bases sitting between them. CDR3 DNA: TGTGCCAGCAGCTTGGGGGATAGTGCTGGCTACACCTTC. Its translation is CASSLGDSAGYTF.

CDR3 in DNA: TGCGCCAGCAGTCAATCGCTGGTACATGAGCAGTTCTTC. Protein sequence: CASSQSLVHEQFF. This rearrangement joins TRBV23-1 to TRBJ2-1; no clear D gene. TRBV23-1 is known as an ORF, though its function is uncertain. Deletions cut 0 bases from V and 8 bases from J, with 8 bases between. The CDR3 has 13 residues.

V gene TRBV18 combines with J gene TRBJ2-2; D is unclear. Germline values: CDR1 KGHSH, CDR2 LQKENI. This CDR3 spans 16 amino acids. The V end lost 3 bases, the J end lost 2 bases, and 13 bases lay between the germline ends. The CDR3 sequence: CASSPLPKTNTGELFF. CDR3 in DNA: TGTGCCAGCTCACCCCTACCAAAGACCAACACCGGGGAGCTGTTTTTT.

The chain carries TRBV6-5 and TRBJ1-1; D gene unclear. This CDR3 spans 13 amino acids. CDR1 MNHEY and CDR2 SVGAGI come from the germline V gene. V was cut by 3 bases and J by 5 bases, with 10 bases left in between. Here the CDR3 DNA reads TGTGCCAGCAGTTATCGCCCGGAGACTGAAGCTTTCTTT. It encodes CASSYRPETEAFF.

The CDR3 protein is CATSDFGKLAFF. The CDR3 DNA sequence: TGCGCCACCTCCGACTTCGGGAAATTAGCTTTCTTT. This chain connects TRBV10-2 to TRBJ1-1; D is uncertain. Germline V gene lookup returns CDR1 WSHSY and CDR2 SAAADI. Trimming removed 10 bases at V and 10 bases at J, with 19 bases between. This CDR3 spans 12 amino acids.

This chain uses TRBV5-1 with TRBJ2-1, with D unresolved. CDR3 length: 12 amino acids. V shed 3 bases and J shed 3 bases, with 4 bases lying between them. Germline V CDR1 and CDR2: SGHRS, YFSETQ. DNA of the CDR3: TGCGCCAGCAGCTCACTCTACAATGAGCAGTTCTTC. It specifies CASSSLYNEQFF. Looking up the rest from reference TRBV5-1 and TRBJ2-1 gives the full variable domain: KAGVTQTPRYLIKTRGQQVTLSCSPISGHRSVSWYQQTPGQGLQFLFEYFSETQRNKGNFPGRFSGRQFSNSRSEMNVSTLELGDSALYLCASSSLYNEQFFGPGTRLTVL.

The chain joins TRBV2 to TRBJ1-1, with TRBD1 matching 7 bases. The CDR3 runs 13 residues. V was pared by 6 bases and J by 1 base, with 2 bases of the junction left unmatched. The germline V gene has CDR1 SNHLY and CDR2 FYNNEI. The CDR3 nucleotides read TGTGCCAGCAGGGGACAGCCGAACACTGAAGCTTTCTTT. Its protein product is CASRGQPNTEAFF.

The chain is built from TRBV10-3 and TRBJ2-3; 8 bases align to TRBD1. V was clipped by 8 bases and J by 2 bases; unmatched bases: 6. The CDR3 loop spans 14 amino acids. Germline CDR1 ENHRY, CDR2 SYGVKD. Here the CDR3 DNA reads TGTGCCATCTCGGACAGGGCCGACACAGATACGCAGTATTTT. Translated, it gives CAISDRADTDTQYF.

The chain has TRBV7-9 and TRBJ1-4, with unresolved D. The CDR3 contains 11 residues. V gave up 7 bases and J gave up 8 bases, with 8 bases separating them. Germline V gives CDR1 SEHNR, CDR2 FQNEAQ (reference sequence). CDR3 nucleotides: TGTGCCAGCACCCACGGAGAAAAACTGTTTTTT. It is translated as CASTHGEKLFF.

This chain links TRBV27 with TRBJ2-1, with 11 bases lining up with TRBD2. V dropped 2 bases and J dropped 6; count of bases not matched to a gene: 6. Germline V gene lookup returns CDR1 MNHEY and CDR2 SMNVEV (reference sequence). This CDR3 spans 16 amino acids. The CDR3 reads CASSLRGTSGLNEQFF. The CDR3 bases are TGTGCCAGCAGTTTACGTGGGACTAGCGGCCTCAATGAGCAGTTCTTC.